One and the same sample provided the 9 T cell receptor beta chains below, sequenced in a study of cytomegalovirus exposure and HLA in healthy donors. PCR used 60 Vbeta primers and 13 Jbeta primers. The data were produced by immunoSEQ multiplex PCR, yet TCRdb's version contains in-frame clones alone and is incomplete. The table records about 160,000 clones, around four fifths of them present only once. Sequencing was carried out using PBMCs. The source of these receptors is a girl aged 2 to 10 in good health and CMV-seropositive.

The count of this clone is one. The chain uses TRBV9 and TRBJ2-7; 9 nucleotides match TRBD2. The CDR3 totals 15 residues. CDR1 and CDR2 (germline): SGDLS, YYNGEE. After removal of 3 bases from V and 5 bases from J, the junction contained 9 bases not matched to a gene. CDR3: CASSATGTSNHEQYF. The CDR3 DNA is TGTGCCAGCAGCGCCACCGGGACTAGCAACCACGAGCAGTACTTC. The whole variable domain, remainder taken from reference TRBV9 and TRBJ2-7, is DSGVTQTPKHLITATGQRVTLRCSPRSGDLSVYWYQQSLDQGLQFLIQYYNGEERAKGNILERFSAQQFPDLHSELNLSSLELGDSALYFCASSATGTSNHEQYFGPGTRLTVT.

The gene calls are TRBV15 and TRBJ1-1; possible D gene TRBD1, 5 bases. This CDR3 has 14 amino acids. Germline loops: CDR1 LNHNV, CDR2 YYDKDF (reference sequence). V was trimmed by 5 bases and J by 6 bases, leaving 16 bases between them. This CDR3 is CATSRVEGASEAFF. The CDR3 DNA sequence: TGTGCCACCAGCCGGGTTGAAGGGGCATCTGAAGCTTTCTTT.

The genes are TRBV30 and TRBJ2-2; D is perhaps TRBD1 (6 bases). Trimming removed 5 bases at V and 1 base at J, with 11 bases between. CDR1 is GTSNPN, CDR2 SVGIG, per germline (reference sequence). CDR3 size: 14 residues. The CDR3 is CAWPTQGNTGELFF. The DNA for the CDR3 is TGTGCCTGGCCGACACAGGGGAACACCGGGGAGCTGTTTTTT.

The chain's CDR3 is CAWRTASGNTIYF. The CDR3 region has the DNA TGTGCCTGGAGGACAGCCTCTGGAAACACCATATATTTT. This chain joins TRBV30 and TRBJ1-3; possibly TRBD1 for D (5 bases). V was trimmed by 3 bases and J by 0 bases, leaving 6 bases between them. Germline V gene data show CDR1 as GTSNPN and CDR2 as SVGIG (reference sequence). The CDR3 consists of 13 residues.

The V gene is TRBV27, the J gene TRBJ2-1; TRBD2 matches at 7 bases. The CDR3 covers 16 residues. V shed 3 bases, J shed 6 bases, and the junction held 11 bases outside the gene matches. Germline CDR1 reads MNHEY; CDR2 reads SMNVEV (reference sequence). CDR3 nucleotides: TGTGCCAGCAGTTTCAAGGGTCGACTAGCAGGCAATGAGCAGTTCTTC. Translated: CASSFKGRLAGNEQFF.

The CDR3 nucleotides are TGCGCCAGCAGTCAACCGCATCGCCAGAGGACAGGCCAAGGGTCTGAAGCTTTCTTT. Translation: CASSQPHRQRTGQGSEAFF. The chain is built from TRBV23-1 and TRBJ1-1; TRBD1 aligns across 7 bases. TRBV23-1 is assigned to the ORF class and has an uncertain function. CDR3 length equals 19 residues. V was clipped by 2 bases and J by 6 bases; unmatched bases: 21.

The chain employs TRBV28 and TRBJ2-5; 8 bases fit TRBD2. The CDR3 contains 14 residues. J was trimmed by 2 bases and V by 5 bases; bases with no gene match: 4. Germline V gives CDR1 MDHEN, CDR2 SYDVKM. The CDR3 here is CASSRPSGQETQYF. CDR3 nucleotide sequence: TGTGCCAGCAGTCGCCCTAGCGGGCAAGAGACCCAGTACTTC.

V gene TRBV2 combines with J gene TRBJ1-5; D call uncertain. The V gene lost 4 bases and the J gene lost 8 bases, with 9 bases spanning the gap. The CDR3 is made up of 12 amino acids. CDR1 is SNHLY and CDR2 is FYNNEI in the germline V gene. The CDR3: CASSVSSEPQHF. CDR3 coding DNA: TGTGCCAGCAGTGTCTCCTCCGAGCCCCAGCATTTT.

CDR3 bases: TGTGCCAGCATCAAACAGGGGGCGTTCTTCGCGGAGACCCAGTACTTC. It codes for CASIKQGAFFAETQYF. This sequence joins TRBV5-6 and TRBJ2-5; TRBD1 matches 9 bases. Germline V gives CDR1 SGHDT, CDR2 YYEEEE. V was clipped by 6 bases and J by 5 bases; unmatched bases: 14. The CDR3 spans 16 residues.